Listed here are 24 T cell receptor beta chains from one sample, sequenced in a study of OX40 agonist ivuxolimab in advanced cancers. TCRdb's table, derived via immunoSEQ multiplex PCR, lists solely in-frame clones and lacks some. Among about 90,000 clones listed, around 89% were seen once. The sequences come from CD4+ or CD8+ T cells sorted from blood, collected in a trial of the OX40 agonist ivuxolimab. The receptor source for this set is an adult with an advanced solid tumor such as melanoma, head and neck, liver or kidney cancer.

This clone came up a few times. CDR3 in amino acids: CASSLGGMNTEAFF. The CDR3 coding sequence is TGCGCCAGCAGCCTAGGAGGCATGAACACTGAAGCTTTCTTT. The chain has TRBV4-1 and TRBJ1-1; no firm D call. Germline CDR1 is MGHRA and CDR2 is YSYEKL. Trimming took off 4 bases at V and 0 bases at J, with 9 bases between the two ends. The CDR3 totals 14 residues.

This rearrangement joins TRBV28 to TRBJ2-7, with TRBD2 identical over 10 bases. The V and J ends lost 7 bases and 5 bases, in that order; junction bases with no gene match: 8. Per the germline V gene, CDR1 is MDHEN and CDR2 is SYDVKM. The CDR3 is 14 residues long. The CDR3 nucleotides read TGTGCCAGCATTCTTAGCGGGAGGTCCAACGAGCAGTACTTC. Translation gives CASILSGRSNEQYF. The full variable domain, in which reference TRBV28 and TRBJ2-7 provide the parts outside the CDR3, is DVKVTQSSRYLVKRTGEKVFLECVQDMDHENMFWYRQDPGLGLRLIYFSYDVKMKEKGDIPEGYSVSREKKERFSLILESASTNQTSMYLCASILSGRSNEQYFGPGTRLTVT.

The CDR3 nucleotides are TGTGCCAGCAGCGGTGGGGCCAGGGGTGGTAGCGGGGGCTACGAGCAGTACTTC. Its translation is CASSGGARGGSGGYEQYF. The chain recombines TRBV11-2 with TRBJ2-7; 9 bases line up with TRBD2. Per the germline V gene, CDR1 is SGHAT and CDR2 is FQNNGV. This CDR3 is 18 amino acids long. V shed 5 bases, J shed 3 bases, and the junction held 17 bases outside the gene matches.

This chain links TRBV5-1 with TRBJ2-3; D is ambiguous. The CDR3 sequence is 13 residues long. Germline assignment: CDR1 SGHRS and CDR2 YFSETQ. Trimming cost V 6 bases and J 3 bases, with 11 bases left between them. Here the CDR3 reads CASTLLLTDTQYF. CDR3 DNA: TGCGCCAGCACTCTACTGCTTACAGATACGCAGTATTTT.

V is TRBV28 and J is TRBJ2-5, with D possibly TRBD2 on 5 matching bases. CDR1 is MDHEN and CDR2 is SYDVKM in the germline V gene. Trimming stripped 6 bases from V and 4 bases from J, with 9 bases between. This CDR3 contains 12 residues. CDR3 protein: CASSTRRETQYF. CDR3 sequence (DNA): TGTGCCAGCAGCACTAGACGAGAGACCCAGTACTTC.

The rearrangement uses TRBV2 and TRBJ1-2, with 7 positions matching TRBD1. Germline trimming cut 6 bases from V and 4 bases from J; bases unmatched to any gene: 8. The CDR3 has 14 amino acids. Germline V gene lookup returns CDR1 SNHLY and CDR2 FYNNEI. The CDR3 DNA reads as TGTGCCAGCAGCCCACAGGGGTTGGGCTATGGCTACACCTTC. Its protein product is CASSPQGLGYGYTF.

This sequence joins TRBV10-3 and TRBJ1-6, with 7 bases aligning to TRBD1. CDR1 and CDR2 (germline): ENHRY, SYGVKD. Trimming took 5 bases from V and 7 from J; bases not matched to a gene: 5. The CDR3 is 14 amino acids. In DNA form, the CDR3 reads TGTGCCATCAGTCCCGGGACAGTAAATTCACCCCTCCACTTT. Translated: CAISPGTVNSPLHF.

This chain uses TRBV11-3 with TRBJ2-1; TRBD2 matches at 7 bases. The CDR3 loop spans 15 amino acids. Unmatched junction bases numbered 4, after V lost 3 bases and J lost 2 bases. Germline CDR1 and CDR2: SGHNT and YENEEA. The CDR3 protein is CASSLGGSPYNEQFF. The DNA of the CDR3 is TGTGCCAGCAGCTTGGGCGGGAGTCCCTACAATGAGCAGTTCTTC.

The rearrangement joins TRBV6-4 to TRBJ2-7, with 9 nucleotides matching TRBD2. V shed 5 bases and J 4 bases; nucleotides not matched to a gene: 12. The germline V gene has CDR1 MRHNA and CDR2 SNTAGT. The CDR3 has 16 residues. The DNA for the CDR3 is TGTGCCAGCAGTTCCCTCCGGGGCGGGAGGGGATACGAGCAGTACTTC. Its protein is CASSSLRGGRGYEQYF.

The rearrangement uses TRBV28 and TRBJ1-1, with D unresolved. Trimming stripped 8 bases from V and 1 base from J, with 14 bases between. This CDR3 region has 14 residues. Germline-derived CDR1 and CDR2 are MDHEN and SYDVKM. CDR3 DNA sequence: TGTGCCAGCCACCCCTACAGCGAGAACACTGAAGCTTTCTTT. It encodes CASHPYSENTEAFF. Complete variable domain (other parts from reference TRBV28 and TRBJ1-1): DVKVTQSSRYLVKRTGEKVFLECVQDMDHENMFWYRQDPGLGLRLIYFSYDVKMKEKGDIPEGYSVSREKKERFSLILESASTNQTSMYLCASHPYSENTEAFFGQGTRLTVV.

J is TRBJ1-2 and V is TRBV14; 9 nucleotides match TRBD1. V lost 1 base, J lost 7 bases, and 4 bases stayed unmatched. The germline CDR1 and CDR2 sequences are SGHDN and FVKESK. There are 14 residues in the CDR3. The CDR3 here is CASSQVGTGTGYTF. CDR3 bases: TGTGCCAGCAGCCAAGTTGGGACAGGGACTGGCTACACCTTC.

This clone was found once. The chain employs TRBV10-3 and TRBJ1-2; 7 nucleotides agree with TRBD1. The CDR3 sequence is 14 residues long. Germline CDR1 reads ENHRY; CDR2 reads SYGVKD. J was trimmed by 6 bases and V by 0 bases; bases with no gene match: 4. The CDR3 DNA is TGTGCCATCAGTGAGTCGGGGGACAGAAATGGCTACACCTTC. It is translated as CAISESGDRNGYTF.

The chain carries TRBV14 and TRBJ2-7; 10 bases are shared with TRBD1. From germline, CDR1 is SGHDN and CDR2 FVKESK. The length of the CDR3 is 14 residues. With 4 bases clipped from V and 3 bases from J, the junction kept 3 bases outside the gene matches. CDR3 DNA: TGTGCCAGCAGCCCCGGACAGGGGGGCTACGAGCAGTACTTC. Translating gives CASSPGQGGYEQYF.

The chain has TRBV11-2 and TRBJ2-2; 14 nucleotides match TRBD2. V trimming: 4 bases; J trimming: 7 bases; junction bases outside the gene matches: 8. The CDR3 sequence is 17 residues long. The V gene's germline CDR1 is SGHAT and CDR2 FQNNGV. CDR3 protein: CASSSTGTSGRIGELFF. The CDR3, as DNA: TGTGCCAGCAGCTCAACCGGGACTAGCGGGAGAATCGGGGAGCTGTTTTTT.

This rearrangement joins TRBV11-2 to TRBJ2-6, with D tentatively TRBD1 (6 bases). Germline V gives CDR1 SGHAT, CDR2 FQNNGV. V lost 1 base, J lost 0 bases, and 7 bases lay in between. The CDR3 contains 16 residues. For the CDR3, the DNA is TGTGCCAGCAGCTTAGGAGGGGGCTCTGGGGCCAACGTCCTGACTTTC. Translation gives CASSLGGGSGANVLTF.

The V and J genes are TRBV27 and TRBJ2-7; no firm D call. Germline-derived CDR1 and CDR2 are MNHEY and SMNVEV (reference sequence). The CDR3 has 13 residues. Trimming cost V 2 bases and J 2 bases, with 7 bases left between them. The CDR3 DNA sequence: TGTGCCAGCAGTTTAGGCAGAACCTACGAGCAGTACTTC. Amino acids: CASSLGRTYEQYF.

CDR3 in amino acids: CSVPQVAVLMNTEAFF. CDR3 nucleotide sequence: TGCAGCGTCCCCCAGGTGGCAGTCCTCATGAACACTGAAGCTTTCTTT. This sequence joins TRBV29-1 and TRBJ1-1, with D uncertain. V was clipped by 6 bases and J by 0 bases, with 20 bases between them. CDR3 size: 16 residues. Germline CDR1 SQVTM, CDR2 ANQGSEA.

For this clone: The junction departs from germline at one end; a sequencing error may be responsible. The chain employs TRBV5-8 and TRBJ2-7; no reliable D call. CDR3 length: 10 residues. The germline V gene has CDR1 SGHTS and CDR2 YDEGEE. CDR3 in DNA: TGTACCAGCAGCTCCTACGAGCAGTACTTC. The encoded protein is CTSSSYEQYF. Supplemented by reference TRBV5-8 and TRBJ2-7, the full variable domain reads EAGVTQSPTHLIKTRGQQATLRCSPISGHTSVYWYQQALGLGLQFLLWYDEGEERNRGNFPPRFSGRQFPNYSSELNVNALELEDSALYLCTSSSYEQYFGPGTRLTVT.

The chain has TRBV7-2 and TRBJ2-7; 7 bases line up with TRBD1. The J segment lost 3 bases and the V segment lost 1 base, leaving 6 bases of the junction unmatched. This CDR3 spans 15 amino acids. CDR1 is SGHTA and CDR2 is FQGNSA in the germline V gene. This CDR3 is CASSLDRGGGYEQYF. CDR3 in DNA: TGTGCCAGCAGCTTAGACAGGGGCGGTGGCTACGAGCAGTACTTC.

The DNA of the CDR3 is TGTGCCTGGACCCAACCCCCGGGACAGGGAGTTGGCTACACCTTC. Translating gives CAWTQPPGQGVGYTF. The chain carries TRBV30 and TRBJ1-2; 9 bases fit TRBD1. Germline V CDR1 and CDR2: GTSNPN, SVGIG (reference sequence). The V gene end was trimmed by 4 bases and the J gene end by 7 bases; junction bases not matched to a gene: 13. This CDR3 region has 15 residues.

This clone was detected only once. J is TRBJ2-1 and V is TRBV30; tentatively, D is TRBD2 (6 bases). V was pared by 7 bases and J by 4 bases, with 14 bases between. This CDR3 comprises 13 residues. Germline V gives CDR1 GTSNPN, CDR2 SVGIG (reference sequence). CDR3 loop: CASHGGRYNEQFF. The CDR3 DNA follows: TGTGCCTCCCACGGAGGGAGGTACAATGAGCAGTTCTTC.

This clone was picked up a small number of times. J is TRBJ2-7 and V is TRBV6-6; D is ambiguous. Germline assignment: CDR1 MNHNY and CDR2 SVGAGI (reference sequence). Trimming left V 2 bases short and J 6 bases short, with 5 bases between. The CDR3 sequence is 11 residues long. This chain's CDR3 is CASSYLGEQYF. The CDR3 region has the DNA TGTGCCAGCAGTTACCTCGGCGAGCAGTACTTC.

The gene calls are TRBV7-9 and TRBJ2-6, with D maybe TRBD1 (5 bases). CDR1 and CDR2 (germline): SEHNR, FQNEAQ (reference sequence). V dropped 0 bases and J dropped 2 bases, with 8 bases sitting between them. The CDR3 is 16 residues long. The CDR3 DNA follows: TGTGCCAGCAGCTTAGCGCAAGGGGCTGGGGCCAACGTCCTGACTTTC. Translated: CASSLAQGAGANVLTF.

The chain has TRBV7-9 and TRBJ2-1; no firm D call. The CDR3 has 14 amino acids. The V and J ends lost 1 base and 7 bases respectively, with 11 bases between them. Per the germline V gene, CDR1 is SEHNR and CDR2 is FQNEAQ (reference sequence). The DNA for the CDR3 is TGTGCCAGCAGCTTAGGCTCCGGTCCTAATGAGCAGTTCTTC. Protein sequence: CASSLGSGPNEQFF.